These 27 T cell receptor beta chains were sequenced from one sample in a study of chemoradiotherapy in HPV16-positive cancers. This table comes from immunoSEQ multiplex PCR, and its TCRdb copy is limited to in-frame clones, with some not included. This sample carries around 33,000 clones, around 83% of them seen once, and the ten largest clones take about 2.1%. The sequenced sample was blood, obtained from a patient who underwent chemoradiotherapy. Receptors originate from a human donor with HPV-associated anogenital cancer.

The chain has TRBV5-1 and TRBJ2-6; TRBD1 might be the D (6 bases). This CDR3 is built from 15 residues. The germline CDR1 and CDR2 sequences are SGHRS and YFSETQ. V was clipped by 2 bases and J by 4 bases, with 10 bases between them. CDR3 sequence: CASSLTGQGANVLTF. CDR3 in DNA: TGCGCCAGCAGCTTAACAGGGCAGGGGGCCAACGTCCTGACTTTC. The variable domain in full, completed from reference TRBV5-1 and TRBJ2-6, reads KAGVTQTPRYLIKTRGQQVTLSCSPISGHRSVSWYQQTPGQGLQFLFEYFSETQRNKGNFPGRFSGRQFSNSRSEMNVSTLELGDSALYLCASSLTGQGANVLTFGAGSRLTVL.

Notes on this clone: The DNA is omitted, as the CDR3 cannot be located on it reliably, and the CDR3 follows TCRdb's listing. The chain combines TRBV5-6 with TRBJ1-4. In germline, CDR1 is SGHDT, CDR2 YYEEEE. The CDR3 adds up to 17 amino acids, both ends counted. CDR3 sequence reads: CASSFLVMGPTNEKLFF.

The chain couples TRBV28 to TRBJ2-7; 7 bases match TRBD1. Germline V gene sequence: CDR1 MDHEN, CDR2 SYDVKM. V was pared by 4 bases and J by 11 bases, with 8 bases of the junction left unmatched. This CDR3 is built from 12 residues. CDR3 residues: CASSSSTGQEYF. CDR3 nucleotide sequence: TGTGCCAGCAGTTCCTCGACAGGGCAAGAGTACTTC.

The rearrangement uses TRBV10-2 and TRBJ1-2; 7 bases are a match to TRBD1. The germline V gene has CDR1 WSHSY and CDR2 SAAADI. With V trimmed by 8 bases and J by 1 base, 7 bases remained unmatched. This CDR3 contains 14 residues. The CDR3 DNA reads as TGCGCCAGCCAACGTGGACAGGATAACTATGGCTACACCTTC. Translation gives CASQRGQDNYGYTF.

The chain employs TRBV5-6 and TRBJ1-2; D not certain. Trimming shortened V by 4 bases and J by 5 bases, and 30 bases separated the two germline ends. This CDR3 has 19 residues. Germline assignment: CDR1 SGHDT and CDR2 YYEEEE. CDR3: CASSPDESPRNLGFYGYTF. CDR3 bases: TGTGCCAGCAGCCCGGACGAGAGCCCTAGGAACCTGGGGTTTTATGGCTACACCTTC.

The chain employs TRBV10-2 and TRBJ2-1; 7 bases fit TRBD1. Trimming removed 7 bases from V and 3 bases from J; junction bases left unmatched: 6. Germline V gene lookup returns CDR1 WSHSY and CDR2 SAAADI. CDR3 length: 14 residues. This CDR3 reads CASNDRVGYNEQFF. In nucleotides, the CDR3 is TGCGCCAGCAACGACAGGGTAGGCTACAATGAGCAGTTCTTC.

This chain connects TRBV5-1 to TRBJ1-4, with 7 bases identical to TRBD1. V trimming: 8 bases; J trimming: 2 bases; junction bases outside the gene matches: 6. CDR3 size: 14 residues. CDR1 is SGHRS and CDR2 is YFSETQ in the germline V gene. The CDR3, as DNA: TGCGCCAGTAAACAGGGGCCCACTAATGAAAAACTGTTTTTT. It specifies CASKQGPTNEKLFF.

This clone was observed a single time. The chain joins TRBV5-6 to TRBJ1-3, with unresolved D. The CDR3 is made up of 16 amino acids. Trimming pared 2 bases from V and 3 bases from J, leaving 15 bases between. Germline loops: CDR1 SGHDT, CDR2 YYEEEE. The CDR3 here is CASSFLAHQFGNTIYF. Here the CDR3 DNA reads TGTGCCAGCAGCTTCCTGGCACACCAGTTTGGAAACACCATATATTTT.

This clone was picked up one time. The chain has TRBV10-2 and TRBJ1-4; the D is unclear. V was pared by 6 bases and J by 5 bases, with 10 bases between. Germline loops: CDR1 WSHSY, CDR2 SAAADI. The length of the CDR3 is 13 residues. The CDR3 sequence is CASRGNRNEKLFF. CDR3 in DNA: TGCGCCAGCAGGGGAAATAGGAATGAAAAACTGTTTTTT.

The chain links TRBV29-1 to TRBJ2-2; a weak D match, TRBD1 (5 bases). Trimming cost V 6 bases and J 8 bases, with 10 bases left between them. CDR3 length equals 11 residues. The germline V gene encodes CDR1 SQVTM and CDR2 ANQGSEA. CDR3: CSVRQTGELFF. CDR3 nucleotides: TGCAGCGTAAGACAGACTGGGGAGCTGTTTTTT.

This clone was counted between two and nine times. This sequence joins TRBV28 and TRBJ1-2; 8 bases map to TRBD1. V lost 6 bases and J lost 4; bases outside the gene matches: 1. Germline V lookup: CDR1 MDHEN, CDR2 SYDVKM. This CDR3 spans 12 amino acids. The CDR3 nucleotides are TGTGCCAGCAGAACAGGGGGCTATGGCTACACCTTC. Its translation is CASRTGGYGYTF.

The chain recombines TRBV28 with TRBJ2-4; perhaps D is TRBD1 or TRBD2 (5 bases each). Germline-derived CDR1 and CDR2 are MDHEN and SYDVKM. V lost 5 bases to trimming and J lost 7 bases, with 21 bases between them. CDR3 size: 16 residues. CDR3 sequence (DNA): TGTGCCAGCAGTCCAGCGGACAAGGTCCCCATGAACATTCAGTACTTC. Residues: CASSPADKVPMNIQYF.

This clone has a single count. J is TRBJ1-1 and V is TRBV6-1; possibly TRBD1 for D (6 bases). V lost 4 bases, J lost 3 bases, and 12 bases lay in between. CDR3 length equals 14 residues. Germline CDR1 reads MNHNS; CDR2 reads SASEGT. CDR3 in DNA: TGTGCCAGCAGTGCCGAGGGGGGGTACACTGAAGCTTTCTTT. Amino acid sequence: CASSAEGGYTEAFF.

This clone was counted once. The chain combines TRBV18 with TRBJ2-2; 7 nucleotides line up with TRBD1. The CDR3 totals 16 residues. Trimming removed 3 bases from V and 4 bases from J; junction bases left unmatched: 8. Germline CDR1 reads KGHSH; CDR2 reads LQKENI. The CDR3 DNA follows: TGTGCCAGCTCACCCTCCAGGGGGACGGGCACCGGGGAGCTGTTTTTT. Translation gives CASSPSRGTGTGELFF.

This clone appeared once. This CDR3 is CASSLGIEAFF. For the CDR3, the DNA is TGTGCCAGCAGTTTGGGCATCGAAGCTTTCTTT. The chain uses TRBV6-5 and TRBJ1-1, with no clear D. V shed 4 bases and J shed 8 bases, with 8 bases lying between them. Germline assignment: CDR1 MNHEY and CDR2 SVGAGI. This CDR3 spans 11 amino acids.

This sequence joins TRBV6-5 and TRBJ2-5; TRBD2 aligns across 9 bases. Germline V gene lookup returns CDR1 MNHEY and CDR2 SVGAGI. The CDR3 contains 15 residues. With 2 bases clipped from V and 5 bases from J, the junction kept 6 bases outside the gene matches. CDR3 coding DNA: TGTGCCAGCAGTTACGGCGGGGGGGCCGGGGAGACCCAGTACTTC. It specifies CASSYGGGAGETQYF.

J is TRBJ2-7 and V is TRBV19; possibly TRBD1 for D (6 bases). The germline V gene encodes CDR1 LNHDA and CDR2 SQIVND (reference sequence). V was pared by 1 base and J by 0 bases, with 16 bases between. This CDR3 has 17 residues. CDR3 sequence: CASSIASPGTSSYEQYF. The CDR3 coding sequence is TGTGCCAGTAGTATAGCCTCGCCCGGGACAAGCTCCTACGAGCAGTACTTC. Supplemented by reference TRBV19 and TRBJ2-7, the full variable domain reads DGGITQSPKYLFRKEGQNVTLSCEQNLNHDAMYWYRQDPGQGLRLIYYSQIVNDFQKGDIAEGYSVSREKKESFPLTVTSAQKNPTAFYLCASSIASPGTSSYEQYFGPGTRLTVT.

V and J are TRBV2 and TRBJ1-6; D perhaps matches TRBD1 (5 bases). CDR1 and CDR2 (germline): SNHLY, FYNNEI. V lost 3 bases and J 0 bases, leaving 12 bases between the germline ends. The CDR3 runs to 17 residues. DNA of the CDR3: TGTGCCAGCAGTGACGGGTGGGGCAGCTCCTATAATTCACCCCTCCACTTT. This codes for CASSDGWGSSYNSPLHF.

The CDR3 loop reads CASSSTLSDPIYGYTF. CDR3 DNA: TGTGCCAGCAGCTCCACCCTCTCGGACCCCATCTATGGCTACACCTTC. The chain employs TRBV7-2 and TRBJ1-2; D uncertain. V lost 4 bases and J lost 4, with 19 bases in between. The CDR3 sequence is 16 residues long. Per germline, CDR1 SGHTA and CDR2 FQGNSA. Using reference TRBV7-2 and TRBJ1-2 for the parts outside the CDR3, the full variable domain is GAGVSQSPSNKVTEKGKDVELRCDPISGHTALYWYRQSLGQGLEFLIYFQGNSAPDKSGLPSDRFSAERTGGSVSTLTIQRTQQEDSAVYLCASSSTLSDPIYGYTFGSGTRLTVV.

Turning to this clone: Other DNA variants within this sample encode the same CDR3. This chain uses TRBV5-1 with TRBJ1-4, with a weak D call TRBD1 (5 bases). V lost 0 bases and J lost 6, with 9 bases in between. This CDR3 is built from 14 residues. Germline V gives CDR1 SGHRS, CDR2 YFSETQ. As DNA, the CDR3 is TGCGCCAGCAGCTTGGGCGGGGGGGATGAAAAACTGTTTTTT. Translated, it gives CASSLGGGDEKLFF.

This clone showed up just once. V and J are TRBV18 and TRBJ1-3; 10 bases line up with TRBD1. CDR3 length: 16 residues. CDR1 KGHSH and CDR2 LQKENI come from the germline V gene. Trimming removed 5 bases from V and 2 bases from J; junction bases left unmatched: 6. This CDR3 reads CASSASGTGAGNTIYF. CDR3 DNA: TGTGCCAGCTCAGCTTCCGGGACAGGGGCTGGAAACACCATATATTTT.

By its share, this clone is medium-sized (0.01 to 0.1%). The V call is TRBV6-4, the J call TRBJ2-7, with D possibly TRBD1 on 6 matching bases. The V end was cut by 3 bases, the J end by 2 bases, with 8 bases between. There are 13 residues in the CDR3. The germline CDR1 and CDR2 sequences are MRHNA and SNTAGT. CDR3 region: CASSEGDTYEQYF. CDR3 nucleotides: TGTGCCAGCAGTGAGGGGGACACCTACGAGCAGTACTTC.

This chain connects TRBV19 to TRBJ2-6; D not resolved. Looked up from germline, CDR1 is LNHDA and CDR2 is SQIVND (reference sequence). The CDR3 is 15 residues long. V was trimmed by 6 bases and J by 0 bases, leaving 9 bases between them. The CDR3 sequence is CASSVSVSGANVLTF. The CDR3 DNA reads TGTGCCAGTAGCGTATCCGTCTCTGGGGCCAACGTCCTGACTTTC. Together with reference TRBV19 and TRBJ2-6, the CDR3 gives the full variable domain: DGGITQSPKYLFRKEGQNVTLSCEQNLNHDAMYWYRQDPGQGLRLIYYSQIVNDFQKGDIAEGYSVSREKKESFPLTVTSAQKNPTAFYLCASSVSVSGANVLTFGAGSRLTVL.

This clone was detected a few times. The chain employs TRBV7-8 and TRBJ2-2; 11 bases map to TRBD2. CDR3 length equals 16 residues. Germline V gene sequence: CDR1 SGHVS, CDR2 FQNEAQ. Trimming removed 4 bases from V and 4 bases from J; junction bases left unmatched: 5. CDR3 region: CASSSRTSGLTGELFF. CDR3 coding DNA: TGTGCCAGCAGCTCTAGGACTAGCGGGCTCACCGGGGAGCTGTTTTTT. Using reference TRBV7-8 and TRBJ2-2 for the parts outside the CDR3, the full variable domain is GAGVSQSPRYKVAKRGQDVALRCDPISGHVSLFWYQQALGQGPEFLTYFQNEAQLDKSGLPSDRFFAERPEGSVSTLKIQRTQQEDSAVYLCASSSRTSGLTGELFFGEGSRLTVL.

The chain joins TRBV7-9 to TRBJ2-7, with TRBD2 matching over 10 bases. CDR1 and CDR2 from the germline V gene are SEHNR and FQNEAQ (reference sequence). The V gene end was trimmed by 3 bases and the J gene end by 0 bases; junction bases not matched to a gene: 11. This CDR3 has 18 residues. In DNA form, the CDR3 reads TGTGCCAGCAGCTTTCCGTCTAGCGGGGGCCCCTCCTCCTACGAGCAGTACTTC. Residues: CASSFPSSGGPSSYEQYF.

The V call is TRBV5-4, the J call TRBJ1-3; a possible D gene is TRBD1 (6 bases). Trimming shortened V by 4 bases and J by 0 bases, and 11 bases separated the two germline ends. CDR3 length equals 15 residues. Germline V lookup: CDR1 SGHNT, CDR2 YYREEE (reference sequence). This chain's CDR3 is CASSEGQVSGNTIYF. The CDR3 bases are TGTGCCAGCAGCGAGGGACAAGTCTCTGGAAACACCATATATTTT.

The J gene is TRBJ1-6, the V gene TRBV25-1; D may be TRBD1 (6 bases). CDR3 length: 15 residues. Trimming removed 3 bases at V and 7 bases at J, with 13 bases between. CDR1 and CDR2 from the germline V gene are MGHDK and SYGVNS. The CDR3 coding sequence is TGTGCCAGCAGTGATACCTCGGACAGAAATTCACCCCTCCACTTT. Residues: CASSDTSDRNSPLHF.